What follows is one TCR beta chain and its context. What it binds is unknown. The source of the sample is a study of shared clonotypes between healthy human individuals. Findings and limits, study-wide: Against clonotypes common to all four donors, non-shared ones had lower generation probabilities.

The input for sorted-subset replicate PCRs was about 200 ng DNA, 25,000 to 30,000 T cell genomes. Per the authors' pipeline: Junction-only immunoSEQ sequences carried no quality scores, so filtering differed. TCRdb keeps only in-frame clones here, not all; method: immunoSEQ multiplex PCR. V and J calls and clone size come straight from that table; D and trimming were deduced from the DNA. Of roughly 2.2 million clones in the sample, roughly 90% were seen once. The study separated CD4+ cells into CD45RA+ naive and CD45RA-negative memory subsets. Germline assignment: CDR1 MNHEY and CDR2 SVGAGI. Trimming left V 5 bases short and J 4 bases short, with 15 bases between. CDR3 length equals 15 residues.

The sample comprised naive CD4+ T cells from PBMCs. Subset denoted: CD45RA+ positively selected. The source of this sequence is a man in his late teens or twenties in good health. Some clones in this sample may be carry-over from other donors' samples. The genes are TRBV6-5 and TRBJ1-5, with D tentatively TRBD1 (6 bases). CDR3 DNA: TGTGCCAGCAGTCCCGGGACACTCTCTAATCAGCCCCAGCATTTT. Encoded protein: CASSPGTLSNQPQHF.